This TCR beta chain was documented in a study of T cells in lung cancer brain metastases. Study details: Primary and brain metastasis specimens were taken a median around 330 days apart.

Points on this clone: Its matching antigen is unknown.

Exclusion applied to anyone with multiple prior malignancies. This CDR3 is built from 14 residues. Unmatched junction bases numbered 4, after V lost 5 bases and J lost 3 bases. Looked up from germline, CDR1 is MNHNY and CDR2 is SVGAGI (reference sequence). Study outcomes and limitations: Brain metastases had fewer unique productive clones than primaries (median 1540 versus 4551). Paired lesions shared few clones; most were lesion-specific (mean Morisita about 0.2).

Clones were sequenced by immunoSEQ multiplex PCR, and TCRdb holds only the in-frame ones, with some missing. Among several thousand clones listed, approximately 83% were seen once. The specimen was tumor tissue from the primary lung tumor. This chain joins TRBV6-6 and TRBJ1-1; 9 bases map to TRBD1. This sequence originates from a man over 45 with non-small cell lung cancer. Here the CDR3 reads CASSPGQGYTEAFF. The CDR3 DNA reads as TGTGCCAGCAGTCCGGGACAGGGCTACACTGAAGCTTTCTTT.